The 21 T cell receptor beta chains in this list originate from one sample, sequenced in a study of early T cells in non-severe SARS-CoV-2 infection. TCRdb re-called the 5' RACE reads through MiXCR, storing one row per CDR3 protein. The profile shows roughly 100,000 distinct CDR3 sequences, 10% to 15% of them singletons. Material: whole blood. The receptors come from an adult who was a healthcare worker with PCR-confirmed SARS-CoV-2 infection or an uninfected control (not recorded which).

This rearrangement joins TRBV20-1 to TRBJ2-7, with TRBD2 matching over 9 bases. Germline V gene sequence: CDR1 DFQATT, CDR2 SNEGSKA (reference sequence). Germline trimming cut 2 bases from V and 4 bases from J; bases unmatched to any gene: 6. This CDR3 has 14 residues. CDR3 region: CSARKTSGGYEQYF. The CDR3, as DNA: TGCAGTGCTAGAAAGACTAGCGGAGGTTACGAGCAGTACTTC.

This clonotype was seen only a few times. This sequence joins TRBV11-2 and TRBJ2-5; D perhaps matches TRBD1 (6 bases). This CDR3 region has 15 residues. CDR1 and CDR2 (germline): SGHAT, FQNNGV. Trimming took off 1 base at V and 2 bases at J, with 11 bases between the two ends. The CDR3 bases are TGTGCCAGCAGCTTAGGGGACACGGAACAAGAGACCCAGTACTTC. It specifies CASSLGDTEQETQYF.

This clonotype was counted at least ten times. This chain links TRBV2 with TRBJ2-7, with TRBD2 as a possible D gene (5 bases). V was pared by 3 bases and J by 3 bases, with 12 bases between. The CDR3 is 14 amino acids. The germline gives CDR1 SNHLY, CDR2 FYNNEI. CDR3 residues: CASSDSGRSYEQYF. CDR3 nucleotide sequence: TGTGCCAGCAGTGACAGCGGACGAAGCTACGAGCAGTACTTC. Full variable domain (outside the CDR3, taken from reference TRBV2 and TRBJ2-7): EPEVTQTPSHQVTQMGQEVILRCVPISNHLYFYWYRQILGQKVEFLVSFYNNEISEKSEIFDDQFSVERPDGSNFTLKIRSTKLEDSAMYFCASSDSGRSYEQYFGPGTRLTVT.

This clonotype has only a few counts. The rearrangement uses TRBV6-2 or TRBV6-3 and TRBJ2-6; 8 nucleotides line up with TRBD1. The CDR3 runs to 17 residues. With 4 bases clipped from V and 0 bases from J, the junction kept 5 bases outside the gene matches. CDR1 is MNHEY, CDR2 SVGEGT, per germline. Here the CDR3 DNA reads TGTGCCAGCAGTTCGACAGGGGATGGCTCTGGGGCCAACGTCCTGACTTTC. Its protein product is CASSSTGDGSGANVLTF.

This clonotype showed up many times. The V gene is TRBV6-1, the J gene TRBJ1-1; 7 positions agree with TRBD1. CDR3 length: 15 residues. V lost 4 bases to trimming and J lost 2 bases; unmatched junction nucleotides: 7. Germline assignment: CDR1 MNHNS and CDR2 SASEGT. This CDR3 is CASSAKTGPNTEAFF. In DNA form, the CDR3 reads TGTGCCAGCAGTGCCAAGACAGGGCCTAACACTGAAGCTTTCTTT.

The V and J genes are TRBV10-3 and TRBJ2-1; unclear D gene. CDR3 length: 11 amino acids. Trimming left V 8 bases short and J 6 bases short, with 8 bases between. Germline CDR1 is ENHRY and CDR2 is SYGVKD. The CDR3 DNA reads as TGTGCCATCGGGGTGGCCAATGAGCAGTTCTTC. Protein sequence: CAIGVANEQFF.

The chain has TRBV20-1 and TRBJ2-1; unclear D gene. Germline lookup yields CDR1 DFQATT and CDR2 SNEGSKA (reference sequence). The CDR3 totals 15 residues. V dropped 0 bases and J dropped 6 bases, with 15 bases sitting between them. CDR3 amino acids: CSARDRASWSNEQFF. The CDR3 DNA sequence: TGCAGTGCTAGAGATCGTGCTAGTTGGAGCAATGAGCAGTTCTTC.

In this sample, this clonotype turned up many times. The chain joins TRBV10-3 to TRBJ2-5; D gene ambiguous. Deletions cut 0 bases from V and 0 bases from J, with 5 bases between. The length of the CDR3 is 14 residues. Germline V lookup: CDR1 ENHRY, CDR2 SYGVKD. CDR3 sequence: CAISESRNQETQYF. Here the CDR3 DNA reads TGTGCCATCAGTGAGTCGCGGAACCAAGAGACCCAGTACTTC.

This clonotype came up many times. The chain recombines TRBV10-3 with TRBJ2-2; 7 bases match TRBD2. Germline CDR1 reads ENHRY; CDR2 reads SYGVKD. This CDR3 contains 15 residues. The junction had 9 bases not matched to a gene; V was cut back by 10 bases and J by 1 base. The CDR3 DNA follows: TGTGCCACCTTGGAACCTAGCGGGAACACCGGGGAGCTGTTTTTT. It specifies CATLEPSGNTGELFF.

In this sample, this clonotype turned up many times. V is TRBV3-1 and J is TRBJ2-5; perhaps TRBD2 as D (5 bases). Trimming pared 1 base from V and 0 bases from J, leaving 6 bases between. Germline CDR1 LGHDT, CDR2 YNNKEL (reference sequence). This CDR3 is built from 14 residues. The CDR3 DNA sequence: TGTGCCAGCAGCCAAGGACTAAACCAAGAGACCCAGTACTTC. Translation gives CASSQGLNQETQYF.

The chain recombines TRBV7-8 with TRBJ2-7, with TRBD2 as a possible D gene (5 bases). The length of the CDR3 is 14 residues. The ends were cut back, 4 bases at V and 3 bases at J, with 13 bases in the middle. CDR1 SGHVS and CDR2 FQNEAQ come from the germline V gene. CDR3 sequence (DNA): TGTGCCAGCAGCTCCGGACGGAGGATCTACGAGCAGTACTTC. Residues: CASSSGRRIYEQYF.

There are many counts of this clonotype. V is TRBV12-3 or TRBV12-4 and J is TRBJ1-2, with 7 bases that match TRBD1. The CDR3 runs 14 residues. Trimming removed 2 bases from V and 4 bases from J; junction bases left unmatched: 4. Here the CDR3 DNA reads TGTGCCAGCAGTTTAAAAGGGGGCGGCTATGGCTACACCTTC. It codes for CASSLKGGGYGYTF.

This clonotype was seen many times. This chain uses TRBV11-2 with TRBJ2-5; the D call may be TRBD1 or TRBD2 (5 bases each). The germline V and J ends were trimmed by 4 bases and 3 bases, with 12 bases remaining between them. CDR3 size: 14 residues. Per germline, CDR1 SGHAT and CDR2 FQNNGV. The CDR3 protein is CASSSPGRKETQYF. In DNA, the CDR3 is TGTGCCAGCAGCTCCCCGGGACGAAAAGAGACCCAGTACTTC.

This clonotype has more than one count but fewer than ten. The chain recombines TRBV7-2 with TRBJ2-2, with 8 bases identical to TRBD2. Trimming at V came to 1 base and at J to 3 bases, leaving 1 base not matched to a gene. This CDR3 is 15 amino acids long. Germline CDR1 and CDR2: SGHTA and FQGNSA. The CDR3, as DNA: TGTGCCAGCAGCTTAGAGGGACTAGACACCGGGGAGCTGTTTTTT. Amino acid sequence: CASSLEGLDTGELFF.

The V gene is TRBV27, the J gene TRBJ2-1, with 14 bases lining up with TRBD2. Germline loops: CDR1 MNHEY, CDR2 SMNVEV (reference sequence). Trimming removed 4 bases from V and 10 bases from J; junction bases left unmatched: 9. The CDR3 sequence is 16 residues long. CDR3 DNA: TGTGCCAGCAGTTCCGAGGGACTAGCGGGAGTGGAGGAGCAGTTCTTC. It is translated as CASSSEGLAGVEEQFF.

This clonotype has a handful of counts. The chain recombines TRBV7-3 with TRBJ2-6; 11 positions agree with TRBD1. Unmatched junction bases numbered 2, after V lost 4 bases and J lost 0 bases. The CDR3 contains 17 residues. Germline V CDR1 and CDR2: SGHTA, FQGTGA. The CDR3 nucleotides read TGTGCCAGCAGCTCCGGGACAGGGGGCTCTGGGGCCAACGTCCTGACTTTC. Translation: CASSSGTGGSGANVLTF.

This clonotype has a count of ten or more. This chain links TRBV20-1 with TRBJ1-1; D is uncertain. V dropped 8 bases and J dropped 0 bases, with 13 bases sitting between them. Germline V gene data show CDR1 as DFQATT and CDR2 as SNEGSKA (reference sequence). The CDR3 is made up of 13 amino acids. CDR3 in DNA: TGCAGTACGTTCGGGCAGCTGAACACTGAAGCTTTCTTT. Translating it yields CSTFGQLNTEAFF.

The chain combines TRBV6-1 with TRBJ2-7; 7 nucleotides agree with TRBD1. The CDR3 runs 13 residues. Germline assignment: CDR1 MNHNS and CDR2 SASEGT. V shed 10 bases and J 4 bases; nucleotides not matched to a gene: 10. This CDR3 reads CATKTGLSYEQYF. The CDR3 coding sequence is TGTGCCACCAAGACAGGGTTATCTTACGAGCAGTACTTC.

This clonotype has just a few counts. The rearrangement links TRBV7-9 to TRBJ2-7, with 10 bases fitting TRBD2. V dropped 5 bases and J dropped 4; count of bases not matched to a gene: 11. The CDR3 runs 16 residues. Germline V gene data show CDR1 as SEHNR and CDR2 as FQNEAQ (reference sequence). The CDR3 sequence is CASSRTSGEGRYEQYF. CDR3 DNA sequence: TGTGCCAGCAGCCGGACTAGCGGTGAAGGCAGGTACGAGCAGTACTTC.

The chain couples TRBV28 to TRBJ1-2, with 8 bases matching TRBD1. The CDR3 spans 17 residues. Trimming took 5 bases from V and 4 from J; bases not matched to a gene: 15. Per the germline V gene, CDR1 is MDHEN and CDR2 is SYDVKM. CDR3 DNA: TGTGCCAGCAGTGCTCTAGGGACAGGACCTTTGAGCTATGGCTACACCTTC. Translated: CASSALGTGPLSYGYTF.

The chain uses TRBV11-3 and TRBJ2-7; unclear D gene. Germline V gives CDR1 SGHNT, CDR2 YENEEA. Deletions cut 5 bases from V and 6 bases from J, with 14 bases between. The CDR3 spans 13 residues. CDR3 sequence: CASSMTLSGEQYF. The CDR3 coding sequence is TGTGCCAGCAGCATGACCCTTTCTGGCGAGCAGTACTTC.